These 24 T cell receptor beta chains share one sample of origin, sequenced in a study of shared clonotypes between healthy human individuals (dated by TCRdb to 2018 to 2021). Library method: the immunoSEQ multiplex PCR assay. In its TCRdb copy, this immuneACCESS table keeps in-frame sequences only and misses some clones. Where compared with another copy, unresolved V genes explain less than half of these, and the others have no known cause. Within this sample are 2 million to 2.5 million clones, with around 95% of them counted one time only. The ten largest clones take up less than 0.15% of the sample. Sequenced sample: naive CD4+ T cells sorted from blood. In light of the paper, this sample's cell subset or site label describes: CD45RA+ positively selected. All receptors derive from a man between 18 and 29 years old in good health.

This sequence joins TRBV6-5 and TRBJ2-2, with 9 positions matching TRBD1. Trimming at V came to 2 bases and at J to 5 bases, leaving 3 bases not matched to a gene. In germline, CDR1 is MNHEY, CDR2 SVGAGI. The CDR3 sequence is 15 residues long. CDR3 in amino acids: CASSYDGTGTGELFF. The CDR3 DNA reads TGTGCCAGCAGTTACGACGGGACAGGGACCGGGGAGCTGTTTTTT.

The V and J genes are TRBV7-9 and TRBJ2-2; the match to TRBD2 covers 11 bases. Germline values: CDR1 SEHNR, CDR2 FQNEAQ (reference sequence). J lost 7 bases, V lost 5 bases, and 6 bases had no gene match. The CDR3 sequence is 15 residues long. CDR3 coding DNA: TGTGCCAGCAGCCTCACTAGCGGGAGTGGCGGGGAGCTGTTTTTT. Encoded protein: CASSLTSGSGGELFF. The whole variable domain, filled in from reference TRBV7-9 and TRBJ2-2, reads DTGVSQNPRHKITKRGQNVTFRCDPISEHNRLYWYRQTLGQGPEFLTYFQNEAQLEKSRLLSDRFSAERPKGSFSTLEIQRTEQGDSAMYLCASSLTSGSGGELFFGEGSRLTVL.

The chain recombines TRBV19 with TRBJ2-2; no reliable D call. The CDR3 contains 14 residues. Germline V gene sequence: CDR1 LNHDA, CDR2 SQIVND (reference sequence). V lost 0 bases and J lost 5, with 7 bases in between. CDR3 bases: TGTGCCAGTAGTATAGAATGGGAAACCGGGGAGCTGTTTTTT. Translating gives CASSIEWETGELFF.

This chain's CDR3 is CASSLLLAGLYYEQYF. The CDR3 coding sequence is TGTGCCAGCAGTTTGCTACTAGCGGGGTTATACTACGAGCAGTACTTC. The chain is built from TRBV28 and TRBJ2-7; TRBD2 matches 10 bases. The CDR3 spans 16 residues. Germline CDR1 and CDR2: MDHEN and SYDVKM. With V trimmed by 3 bases and J by 3 bases, 8 bases remained unmatched.

CDR3 DNA sequence: TGTGCCTGGAGTGATAAAGGGGTTGGGTCCTACGAGCAGTACTTC. The encoded protein is CAWSDKGVGSYEQYF. The chain joins TRBV30 to TRBJ2-7; a possible D gene is TRBD1 (5 bases). This CDR3 comprises 15 residues. Germline CDR1 is GTSNPN and CDR2 is SVGIG (reference sequence). V was clipped by 1 base and J by 1 base, with 14 bases between them.

The J gene is TRBJ2-5, the V gene TRBV28, with D possibly TRBD1 on 6 matching bases. CDR1 and CDR2 from the germline V gene are MDHEN and SYDVKM. Trimming shortened V by 6 bases and J by 5 bases, and 16 bases separated the two germline ends. The CDR3 sequence is 14 residues long. The chain's CDR3 is CASSPDGGRETQYF. CDR3 bases: TGTGCCAGCAGCCCGGATGGGGGCCGGGAGACCCAGTACTTC.

The V gene is TRBV1, the J gene TRBJ1-2. TRBV1 has pseudogene status. CDR3 length: 13 amino acids. The CDR3 region has the DNA TGCACCAGCAGCCAAGAAAAAGTCTGTGGCTACACCTTC. Translating gives CTSSQEKVCGYTF.

This clone was seen a few times. The identical CDR3 is also encoded by other nucleotide sequences in the sample. J is TRBJ1-1 and V is TRBV5-6, with D possibly matching TRBD1 (5 bases). CDR1 is SGHDT and CDR2 is YYEEEE in the germline V gene. The germline V and J ends were trimmed by 3 bases and 1 base, with 10 bases remaining between them. This CDR3 contains 14 residues. The CDR3 DNA reads as TGTGCCAGCAGCTCCGGGACGGCGAACACTGAAGCTTTCTTT. It yields the protein CASSSGTANTEAFF.

This chain uses TRBV6-5 with TRBJ1-6; D gene unclear. This CDR3 is 12 amino acids long. The germline gives CDR1 MNHEY, CDR2 SVGAGI. Between the trimmed V and J ends, which lost 5 bases and 10 bases, there was a span of 9 bases. As DNA, the CDR3 is TGTGCCAGCAGTATAGCTGGCTCACCCCTCCACTTT. Translating it yields CASSIAGSPLHF.

This clone was seen once. The CDR3 sequence is CASSVGLGQGDKGLAGVLETQYF. CDR3 DNA: TGTGCCAGCAGCGTAGGGTTAGGACAGGGGGATAAGGGACTAGCGGGAGTCTTAGAGACCCAGTACTTC. The chain couples TRBV9 to TRBJ2-5; TRBD2 agrees at 14 bases. Germline loops: CDR1 SGDLS, CDR2 YYNGEE. V lost 0 bases, J lost 4 bases, and 23 bases stayed unmatched. This CDR3 spans 23 amino acids.

The rearrangement uses TRBV15 and TRBJ1-1, with a tentative D call TRBD1 (6 bases). The CDR3 loop spans 14 amino acids. Trimming took off 4 bases at V and 11 bases at J, with 20 bases between the two ends. The germline V gene encodes CDR1 LNHNV and CDR2 YYDKDF (reference sequence). The CDR3 sequence is CATSIGTGWAHAFF. CDR3 in DNA: TGTGCCACCAGCATAGGTACAGGGTGGGCGCATGCTTTCTTT.

V and J are TRBV4-1 and TRBJ2-6, with D tentatively TRBD1 (5 bases). V lost 1 base, J lost 5 bases, and 21 bases lay in between. CDR1 and CDR2 from the germline V gene are MGHRA and YSYEKL. The CDR3 is made up of 19 amino acids. CDR3 in DNA: TGCGCCAGCAGCCAAGGTGCAAAACAGGATGTGCTCTGGGCCAACGTCCTGACTTTC. Translating it yields CASSQGAKQDVLWANVLTF.

The genes are TRBV30 and TRBJ2-5; D may be TRBD1 or TRBD2 (5 bases each). The CDR3 covers 16 residues. Germline CDR1 is GTSNPN and CDR2 is SVGIG (reference sequence). Trimming removed 3 bases at V and 2 bases at J, with 19 bases between. CDR3 residues: CAWRPSYGGQQETQYF. The CDR3 DNA is TGTGCCTGGAGACCCAGCTATGGGGGTCAACAAGAGACCCAGTACTTC.

V is TRBV27 and J is TRBJ1-5; D gene uncertain. In germline, CDR1 is MNHEY, CDR2 SMNVEV (reference sequence). The CDR3 extends over 16 amino acids. V dropped 2 bases and J dropped 9 bases, with 20 bases sitting between them. The CDR3 DNA sequence: TGTGCCAGCAGTTTAGCCGCTGACATGCGGGGTGTGCCCCAGCATTTT. This gives the protein CASSLAADMRGVPQHF.

V gene TRBV28 combines with J gene TRBJ1-1; TRBD1 aligns across 10 bases. The CDR3 spans 15 residues. CDR1 is MDHEN, CDR2 SYDVKM, per germline. The ends lost 6 bases at V and 3 bases at J; junction bases unmatched: 7. The DNA of the CDR3 is TGTGCCAGCAGACCGCGACAGGGGGCATACACTGAAGCTTTCTTT. Amino acids: CASRPRQGAYTEAFF. Full variable domain (rest looked up from reference TRBV28 and TRBJ1-1): DVKVTQSSRYLVKRTGEKVFLECVQDMDHENMFWYRQDPGLGLRLIYFSYDVKMKEKGDIPEGYSVSREKKERFSLILESASTNQTSMYLCASRPRQGAYTEAFFGQGTRLTVV.

The rearrangement uses TRBV5-1 and TRBJ2-7; weak D call: TRBD1 (5 bases). The CDR3 extends over 16 amino acids. CDR1 and CDR2 from the germline V gene are SGHRS and YFSETQ. V lost 0 bases, J lost 2 bases, and 15 bases lay in between. The CDR3 DNA sequence: TGCGCCAGCAGCTTGGCCAAGACAGATACTCCCTACGAGCAGTACTTC. This translates into CASSLAKTDTPYEQYF.

The chain employs TRBV28 and TRBJ2-7, with a weak D call TRBD2 (5 bases). Between the trimmed V and J ends, which lost 5 bases and 3 bases, there was a span of 8 bases. This CDR3 has 12 amino acids. CDR1 and CDR2 from the germline V gene are MDHEN and SYDVKM. CDR3 sequence (DNA): TGTGCCAGCAGTACCCGGGGCTACGAGCAGTACTTC. Protein sequence: CASSTRGYEQYF.

The rearrangement links TRBV15 to TRBJ2-5; 9 positions match TRBD2. Germline V gives CDR1 LNHNV, CDR2 YYDKDF (reference sequence). The CDR3 length is 15 residues. Unmatched junction bases numbered 2, after V lost 1 base and J lost 2 bases. CDR3 protein: CATSRGGLAQETQYF. In DNA, the CDR3 is TGTGCCACCAGCAGAGGCGGACTAGCGCAAGAGACCCAGTACTTC.

With regard to this clone: This sample includes further DNA sequences coding for the same CDR3. The chain carries TRBV6-1 and TRBJ1-5, with TRBD1 identical over 7 bases. The CDR3 is made up of 14 amino acids. Per the germline V gene, CDR1 is MNHNS and CDR2 is SASEGT. V shed 5 bases and J 0 bases; nucleotides not matched to a gene: 1. CDR3 DNA: TGTGCCAGCAGTCAGGGGGATAGCAATCAGCCCCAGCATTTT. Its protein is CASSQGDSNQPQHF.

V usage is TRBV30 and J usage is TRBJ2-1, with 10 bases lining up with TRBD1. The CDR3 runs to 15 residues. Germline values: CDR1 GTSNPN, CDR2 SVGIG (reference sequence). V dropped 4 bases and J dropped 5; count of bases not matched to a gene: 8. The CDR3 DNA is TGTGCCTGGAACCGACCCGGACAGGGGGACAATGAGCAGTTCTTC. Its protein is CAWNRPGQGDNEQFF.

V and J are TRBV6-5 and TRBJ1-1; tentatively, D is TRBD1 (6 bases). The V gene's germline CDR1 is MNHEY and CDR2 SVGAGI. This CDR3 is 14 amino acids long. Trimming pared 5 bases from V and 0 bases from J, leaving 10 bases between. The CDR3 nucleotides are TGTGCCAGCAGTAAGGGGACAATGAACACTGAAGCTTTCTTT. Its translation: CASSKGTMNTEAFF.

V gene TRBV27 combines with J gene TRBJ2-7; TRBD1 might be the D (5 bases). V shed 4 bases and J shed 6 bases, with 16 bases lying between them. CDR1 is MNHEY, CDR2 SMNVEV, per germline (reference sequence). The CDR3 length is 14 residues. In DNA, the CDR3 is TGTGCCAGCAGTTCGGCGGACATCGCGTCCGAGCAGTACTTC. Amino acid sequence: CASSSADIASEQYF.

The CDR3 spells CASSLIRGEQYF. The CDR3 DNA is TGTGCCAGCAGCCTAATCAGGGGCGAGCAGTACTTC. The rearrangement uses TRBV11-2 and TRBJ2-7, with D perhaps TRBD1 (6 bases). The CDR3 totals 12 residues. In germline, CDR1 is SGHAT, CDR2 FQNNGV. Deletions cut 5 bases from V and 6 bases from J, with 11 bases between. The complete variable domain, with remaining parts taken from reference TRBV11-2 and TRBJ2-7, reads EAGVAQSPRYKIIEKRQSVAFWCNPISGHATLYWYQQILGQGPKLLIQFQNNGVVDDSQLPKDRFSAERLKGVDSTLKIQPAKLEDSAVYLCASSLIRGEQYFGPGTRLTVT.

With respect to this clone: The sample has other DNA sequences that encode this CDR3 too. This chain joins TRBV5-4 and TRBJ2-2; 9 positions match TRBD2. This CDR3 region has 16 residues. Germline V lookup: CDR1 SGHNT, CDR2 YYREEE (reference sequence). The V gene end was trimmed by 1 base and the J gene end by 0 bases; junction bases not matched to a gene: 1. CDR3 amino acids: CASSLSSGANTGELFF. The CDR3 bases are TGTGCCAGCAGCTTGTCTAGCGGGGCGAACACCGGGGAGCTGTTTTTT.